Below, 6 T cell receptor beta chains from the same sample are listed, as sequenced in a study of shared clonotypes between healthy human individuals. Positive CCR7 selection of CD45RO-negative cells yielded the naive CD8 cells, and terminally differentiated effector memory CD45RA+ cells were excluded. Profiled with immunoSEQ multiplex PCR; TCRdb holds only in-frame clones, not every one. This sample has hundreds of thousands of clones, with under 95% found just once. The sequenced sample was naive CD8+ T cells sorted from blood. These receptor sequences come from a man younger than 45 in good health.

The CDR3 DNA follows: TGTGCCAGCAGCTTCGGGACAGGGGCCTACGAGCAGTACTTC. It is translated as CASSFGTGAYEQYF. V is TRBV5-8 and J is TRBJ2-7; 10 positions match TRBD1. Per germline, CDR1 SGHTS and CDR2 YDEGEE. The CDR3 extends over 14 amino acids. The V gene end was trimmed by 2 bases and the J gene end by 2 bases; junction bases not matched to a gene: 1.

The CDR3 reads CASARGSSDQPQHF. The CDR3 nucleotides are TGTGCCAGCGCCAGAGGGTCGAGTGATCAGCCCCAGCATTTT. The gene calls are TRBV9 and TRBJ1-5; no reliable D call. The CDR3 consists of 14 residues. Germline V lookup: CDR1 SGDLS, CDR2 YYNGEE. Between the trimmed V and J ends, which lost 7 bases and 5 bases, there was a span of 16 bases.

The chain carries TRBV9 and TRBJ2-3; 8 nucleotides match TRBD2. With 4 bases clipped from V and 0 bases from J, the junction kept 7 bases outside the gene matches. Per germline, CDR1 SGDLS and CDR2 YYNGEE. This CDR3 is built from 16 residues. The CDR3 loop is CASSLSGDLSTDTQYF. The CDR3 nucleotides are TGTGCCAGCAGCCTTAGCGGGGACCTAAGCACAGATACGCAGTATTTT.

This chain uses TRBV2 with TRBJ1-1, with 7 bases identical to TRBD1. J gave up 3 bases and V 9 bases, and 4 bases lay outside the gene matches. CDR3 length: 12 amino acids. Germline-derived CDR1 and CDR2 are SNHLY and FYNNEI. Written as DNA, the CDR3 is TGTGCCAGAGGGGGCGAGGACACTGAAGCTTTCTTT. It specifies CARGGEDTEAFF. The entire variable domain, with the rest obtained from reference TRBV2 and TRBJ1-1, is as follows: EPEVTQTPSHQVTQMGQEVILRCVPISNHLYFYWYRQILGQKVEFLVSFYNNEISEKSEIFDDQFSVERPDGSNFTLKIRSTKLEDSAMYFCARGGEDTEAFFGQGTRLTVV.

This rearrangement joins TRBV28 to TRBJ2-7; 8 nucleotides align to TRBD1. Germline assignment: CDR1 MDHEN and CDR2 SYDVKM. After removal of 3 bases from V and 2 bases from J, the junction contained 12 bases not matched to a gene. This CDR3 region has 17 residues. This CDR3 reads CASSFFFQTDRAYEQYF. The CDR3 nucleotides are TGTGCCAGCAGTTTTTTTTTCCAAACGGACAGGGCCTACGAGCAGTACTTC.

The chain employs TRBV7-6 and TRBJ2-2, with TRBD1 matching 8 bases. Trimming at V came to 1 base and at J to 6 bases, leaving 19 bases not matched to a gene. The CDR3 runs to 20 residues. The germline V gene has CDR1 SGHVS and CDR2 FNYEAQ. CDR3 nucleotide sequence: TGTGCCAGCAGCTTAGATCTTCGACAGGGGACAAACGGAGGGTCCGGGGAGCTGTTTTTT. This translates into CASSLDLRQGTNGGSGELFF. Supplemented by reference TRBV7-6 and TRBJ2-2, the full variable domain reads GAGVSQSPRYKVTKRGQDVALRCDPISGHVSLYWYRQALGQGPEFLTYFNYEAQQDKSGLPNDRFSAERPEGSISTLTIQRTEQRDSAMYRCASSLDLRQGTNGGSGELFFGEGSRLTVL.